This T cell receptor (beta chain) was profiled in a study of T cell responses to AZD1222 COVID-19 vaccine. Study-level results: A reported finding is that nearly half of spike-specific TCRs target unmutated variant regions. Vaccine-associated CD4 TCRs spanned spike, dominant at 160-218 and 743-854. Donors were largely white British and mainly female; clonal diversity was possibly underestimated.

The data were produced by immunoSEQ multiplex PCR, yet TCRdb's version contains in-frame clones alone and is incomplete. The data hold about 74,000 clones, with just over 85% observed a single time. With regard to this clone: The antigen is unknown.

Per the germline V gene, CDR1 is SGHTA and CDR2 is FQGNSA. Trimming removed 6 bases at V and 6 bases at J, with 20 bases between. The CDR3 has 16 amino acids. The V call is TRBV7-2, the J call TRBJ2-2, with a weak D call TRBD2 (6 bases). The specimen comprised peripheral blood, sampled on day 0 of AZD1222 vaccination. This TCR was sampled from an adult in good health. CDR3 residues: CASSSGPGGGSGELFF. The CDR3 DNA reads as TGTGCCAGCAGTTCCGGACCAGGTGGGGGGTCCGGGGAGCTGTTTTTT.